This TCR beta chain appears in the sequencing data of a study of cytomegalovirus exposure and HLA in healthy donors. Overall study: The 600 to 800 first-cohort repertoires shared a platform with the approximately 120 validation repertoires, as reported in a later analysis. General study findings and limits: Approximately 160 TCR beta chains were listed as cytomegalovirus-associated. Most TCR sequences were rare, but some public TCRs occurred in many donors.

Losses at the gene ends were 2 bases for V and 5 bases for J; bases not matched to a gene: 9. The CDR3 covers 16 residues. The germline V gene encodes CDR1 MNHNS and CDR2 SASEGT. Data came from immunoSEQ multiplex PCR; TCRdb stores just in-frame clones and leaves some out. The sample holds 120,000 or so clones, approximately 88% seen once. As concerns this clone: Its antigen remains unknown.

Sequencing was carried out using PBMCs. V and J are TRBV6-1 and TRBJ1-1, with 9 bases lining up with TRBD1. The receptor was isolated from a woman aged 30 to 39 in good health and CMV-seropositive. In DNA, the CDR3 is TGTGCCAGCAGTGAAATCCGGACAGGGGTCGGGACTGAAGCTTTCTTT. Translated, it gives CASSEIRTGVGTEAFF.